The 21 T cell receptor beta chains reported below all come from one sample, sequenced in a study of cytomegalovirus exposure and HLA in healthy donors (dated by TCRdb to about 2017). Receptor libraries were prepared by the immunoSEQ multiplex PCR assay. The multiplex PCR relied on a mix of 60 forward primers for TCR Vbeta segments and 13 reverse primers for TCR Jbeta segments. Imported from immuneACCESS, the table was reduced by TCRdb to in-frame sequences with V and J called. These copies leave out some clones; in studies compared against another copy, an unresolved V gene accounts for under half, and the cause of the remainder is not known. Here the sample has a few hundred thousand clones; approximately 79% occur a single time. Jointly, the top ten make up around 0.2% of the sample. The material sequenced was PBMCs. These TCRs come from a girl aged 2-10 years in good health and CMV-seronegative.

The rearrangement uses TRBV10-3 and TRBJ1-1, with a weak D call TRBD1 (6 bases). CDR1 is ENHRY and CDR2 is SYGVKD in the germline V gene. V lost 10 bases to trimming and J lost 5 bases, with 17 bases between them. The CDR3 has 13 residues. The CDR3 region has the DNA TGTGCCACCAGGGTTGGGGGCGAGACTGAAGCTTTCTTT. Translating it yields CATRVGGETEAFF.

This clone has more than one count but fewer than ten. The V call is TRBV12-5, the J call TRBJ1-2; 7 bases are shared with TRBD1. The CDR3 covers 14 residues. Trimming removed 0 bases from V and 8 bases from J; junction bases left unmatched: 6. Germline CDR1 is LGHNT and CDR2 is FRNRAP. The CDR3 sequence is CASGLVPDREGYTF. CDR3 DNA sequence: TGTGCTAGTGGTTTGGTACCCGACAGGGAGGGCTACACCTTC.

The rearrangement links TRBV5-1 to TRBJ2-2; possibly TRBD2 for D (7 bases). V was clipped by 9 bases and J by 3 bases, with 21 bases between them. Germline CDR1 is SGHRS and CDR2 is YFSETQ. There are 16 residues in the CDR3. The CDR3 DNA is TGCGCCAACCGAAAAGGGGGGGATCAATACACCGGGGAGCTGTTTTTT. Translation gives CANRKGGDQYTGELFF.

The rearrangement joins TRBV15 to TRBJ1-1; a possible D gene is TRBD1 (6 bases). This CDR3 is built from 14 residues. Germline CDR1 LNHNV, CDR2 YYDKDF (reference sequence). Trimming took off 0 bases at V and 6 bases at J, with 11 bases between the two ends. In DNA, the CDR3 is TGTGCCACCAGCAGAGATAGGGAGGGGGCTGAAGCTTTCTTT. As protein: CATSRDREGAEAFF.

The chain is built from TRBV13 and TRBJ1-2; no clear D gene. V gave up 1 base and J gave up 7 bases, with 13 bases separating them. Looked up from germline, CDR1 is PRHDT and CDR2 is FYEKMQ (reference sequence). The CDR3 is made up of 14 amino acids. DNA of the CDR3: TGTGCCAGCAGCTTAGCAGTCGAGGTGGCTGGCTACACCTTC. This codes for CASSLAVEVAGYTF.

CDR3 nucleotide sequence: TGTGCCAGTAGTGCCGACAGGGGGACTCAGCCCCAGCATTTT. This encodes CASSADRGTQPQHF. The V and J genes are TRBV19 and TRBJ1-5; 9 positions match TRBD1. Germline loops: CDR1 LNHDA, CDR2 SQIVND (reference sequence). Trimming removed 5 bases from V and 6 bases from J; junction bases left unmatched: 5. The CDR3 has 14 residues. The full variable domain, completed using reference TRBV19 and TRBJ1-5, is DGGITQSPKYLFRKEGQNVTLSCEQNLNHDAMYWYRQDPGQGLRLIYYSQIVNDFQKGDIAEGYSVSREKKESFPLTVTSAQKNPTAFYLCASSADRGTQPQHFGDGTRLSIL.

The rearrangement joins TRBV7-9 to TRBJ1-2; D call uncertain. This CDR3 contains 14 residues. V lost 1 base to trimming and J lost 4 bases, with 10 bases between them. Germline CDR1 reads SEHNR; CDR2 reads FQNEAQ (reference sequence). CDR3 amino acids: CASSLGTTSYGYTF. CDR3 in DNA: TGTGCCAGCAGCTTAGGCACCACTTCCTATGGCTACACCTTC.

J is TRBJ2-7 and V is TRBV15; TRBD1 matches at 8 bases. CDR3 size: 15 residues. In germline, CDR1 is LNHNV, CDR2 YYDKDF (reference sequence). The ends lost 0 bases at V and 5 bases at J; junction bases unmatched: 6. The chain's CDR3 is CATSREKQGEDEQYF. DNA of the CDR3: TGTGCCACCAGCAGAGAAAAACAGGGGGAGGACGAGCAGTACTTC. The full variable domain, rest sourced from reference TRBV15 and TRBJ2-7, is DAMVIQNPRYQVTQFGKPVTLSCSQTLNHNVMYWYQQKSSQAPKLLFHYYDKDFNNEADTPDNFQSRRPNTSFCFLDIRSPGLGDTAMYLCATSREKQGEDEQYFGPGTRLTVT.

This chain links TRBV27 with TRBJ2-6; no definite D call. Trimming stripped 3 bases from V and 2 bases from J, with 11 bases between. The CDR3 is made up of 16 amino acids. CDR1 is MNHEY and CDR2 is SMNVEV in the germline V gene (reference sequence). CDR3 nucleotide sequence: TGTGCCAGCAGTTTTAGTCGTACAGCTGGGGCCAACGTCCTGACTTTC. It is translated as CASSFSRTAGANVLTF. The full variable domain, rest sourced from reference TRBV27 and TRBJ2-6, is EAQVTQNPRYLITVTGKKLTVTCSQNMNHEYMSWYRQDPGLGLRQIYYSMNVEVTDKGDVPEGYKVSRKEKRNFPLILESPSPNQTSLYFCASSFSRTAGANVLTFGAGSRLTVL.

The V call is TRBV4-2, the J call TRBJ2-3; no reliable D call. V lost 4 bases and J lost 4, with 9 bases in between. Looked up from germline, CDR1 is LGHNA and CDR2 is YNFKEQ. The CDR3 runs 13 residues. This CDR3 is CASSLTRPDTQYF. Written as DNA, the CDR3 is TGTGCCAGCAGCCTAACGAGGCCAGATACGCAGTATTTT.

This clone was seen a few times. The chain combines TRBV6-1 with TRBJ2-5; D remains ambiguous. Trimming cost V 3 bases and J 1 base, with 9 bases left between them. CDR1 is MNHNS and CDR2 is SASEGT in the germline V gene. The CDR3 runs to 14 residues. CDR3 coding DNA: TGTGCCAGCAGTGACTTCGGTCCCCAAGAGACCCAGTACTTC. Its protein is CASSDFGPQETQYF.

The chain carries TRBV7-9 and TRBJ2-1; 11 bases fit TRBD2. Germline trimming cut 5 bases from V and 3 bases from J; bases unmatched to any gene: 3. CDR1 and CDR2 (germline): SEHNR, FQNEAQ (reference sequence). The CDR3 contains 15 residues. CDR3 sequence reads: CASSHTSGGYNEQFF. CDR3 nucleotide sequence: TGTGCCAGCAGCCACACTAGCGGGGGCTACAATGAGCAGTTCTTC.

The chain recombines TRBV15 with TRBJ2-3; 7 bases align to TRBD2. Looked up from germline, CDR1 is LNHNV and CDR2 is YYDKDF (reference sequence). The ends lost 3 bases at V and 3 bases at J; junction bases unmatched: 9. The CDR3 sequence is 16 residues long. The CDR3 spells CATSSGLRGETDTQYF. DNA for the CDR3: TGTGCCACCAGCAGCGGACTACGGGGGGAGACAGATACGCAGTATTTT.

The CDR3 sequence is CASSVGDTDTQYF. CDR3 nucleotide sequence: TGTGCCAGCAGCGTAGGAGACACAGATACGCAGTATTTT. The chain links TRBV9 to TRBJ2-3; D is ambiguous. Trimming pared 0 bases from V and 2 bases from J, leaving 4 bases between. The CDR3 length is 13 residues. The V gene's germline CDR1 is SGDLS and CDR2 YYNGEE. Variable domain in full (rest from reference TRBV9 and TRBJ2-3): DSGVTQTPKHLITATGQRVTLRCSPRSGDLSVYWYQQSLDQGLQFLIQYYNGEERAKGNILERFSAQQFPDLHSELNLSSLELGDSALYFCASSVGDTDTQYFGPGTRLTVL.

The rearrangement joins TRBV6-5 to TRBJ2-3, with 7 positions matching TRBD2. The CDR3 extends over 16 amino acids. The V segment lost 0 bases and the J segment 7 bases; nucleotides outside the gene matches: 10. Germline V CDR1 and CDR2: MNHEY, SVGAGI. CDR3 nucleotides: TGTGCCAGCAGTTACTCGATTGGGACTAACACGAATACGCAGTATTTT. Translation: CASSYSIGTNTNTQYF.

CDR3 sequence: CASSRTSGGVGDTQYF. CDR3 coding DNA: TGTGCCAGCAGCCGGACTAGCGGGGGGGTGGGAGATACGCAGTATTTT. V gene TRBV9 combines with J gene TRBJ2-3, with 15 bases fitting TRBD2. V lost 4 bases, J lost 5 bases, and 5 bases stayed unmatched. Germline assignment: CDR1 SGDLS and CDR2 YYNGEE. The CDR3 consists of 16 residues.

In this sample, this clone turned up once. The chain recombines TRBV5-6 with TRBJ2-5, with 7 nucleotides matching TRBD2. The CDR3 has 13 amino acids. After removal of 2 bases from V and 7 bases from J, the junction contained 5 bases not matched to a gene. The germline V gene has CDR1 SGHDT and CDR2 YYEEEE. For the CDR3, the DNA is TGTGCCAGCAGCTTTCCTCGCGGGGGGACCCAGTACTTC. Protein sequence: CASSFPRGGTQYF.

Details on this clone: The sample has other DNA sequences that encode this CDR3 too. V usage is TRBV5-1 and J usage is TRBJ2-6, with D tentatively TRBD2 (6 bases). There are 16 residues in the CDR3. Trimming cost V 0 bases and J 0 bases, with 7 bases left between them. Germline lookup yields CDR1 SGHRS and CDR2 YFSETQ. The CDR3 sequence is CASSLAGVSGANVLTF. The CDR3 DNA is TGCGCCAGCAGCTTGGCGGGGGTCTCTGGGGCCAACGTCCTGACTTTC.

This chain joins TRBV5-6 and TRBJ1-1, with D maybe TRBD1 (5 bases). Per the germline V gene, CDR1 is SGHDT and CDR2 is YYEEEE. V lost 0 bases and J lost 5, with 5 bases in between. There are 12 residues in the CDR3. The CDR3 DNA reads as TGTGCCAGCAGCTTGGAGGGGACTGAAGCTTTCTTT. Translation gives CASSLEGTEAFF.

The chain couples TRBV19 to TRBJ1-5; unclear D gene. V lost 3 bases to trimming and J lost 3 bases, with 9 bases between them. This CDR3 is 14 amino acids long. Germline V gives CDR1 LNHDA, CDR2 SQIVND (reference sequence). The CDR3 nucleotides read TGTGCCAGTAGTATTGGGCAGTCCAATCAGCCCCAGCATTTT. Translation gives CASSIGQSNQPQHF.

The CDR3 protein is CASSGDRLTQHF. The CDR3, as DNA: TGTGCCAGCAGCGGGGACAGATTGACCCAGCATTTT. The chain joins TRBV6-1 to TRBJ1-5, with 7 bases matching TRBD1. V lost 6 bases and J lost 11; bases outside the gene matches: 7. Germline CDR1 is MNHNS and CDR2 is SASEGT. The CDR3 covers 12 residues.